A selection of T cell receptor beta chains follows, all from one sample in a study of Graves' ophthalmopathy and Graves' hyperthyroidism. One entry per CDR3 protein, called by TCRdb with MiXCR from the multiplex PCR reads. The sample contains 1 million to 1.3 million distinct CDR3 sequences, around a third of which appear only once. Source material: peripheral blood or thyroid tissue (not recorded which). The receptors derive from an adult man with Graves' hyperthyroidism. Both conserved end residues are part of each CDR3.

v_call,cdr3_aa
TRBV2,CASRDSPNTGELFF
TRBV2,CASSNPRTGSYEQYF
TRBV25-1,CASSEFNRFTGYTF
TRBV29-1,CSVDGSGYEQYF
TRBV11-2,CASSTGPRGKAFF
TRBV30,CAWSLTGGRETQYF
TRBV15,CATTEGTKETQYF
TRBV10-3,CGTRGGYQETQYF
TRBV6-5,CASSYSGEQYF
TRBV10-3,CAISEWAAEQYF
TRBV12-3/TRBV12-4,CASRSTQRPDNVLTF
TRBV7-9,CASSPQNTDTQYF
TRBV9,CASGSQNTEAFF
TRBV29-1,CSVQTGGNYGYTF
TRBV2,CASRPTRDRRHGYTF
TRBV7-6,CASSLQDSYEQYF
TRBV7-2,CASSSSALIDEQYF
TRBV20-1,CSATVSTGSLGYTF